One and the same sample provided the 8 T cell receptor beta chains below, sequenced in a study of cytomegalovirus exposure and HLA in healthy donors. 13 Jbeta primers and 60 Vbeta primers were used for the PCR. Produced via immunoSEQ multiplex PCR; TCRdb's table is partial and in-frame only. The table records 150,000 to 200,000 clones, around 88% of them present only once. The specimen sequenced was PBMCs. These TCRs come from a man in his forties in good health and CMV-seropositive.

This chain uses TRBV5-1 with TRBJ2-1; D is possibly TRBD2 (5 bases). The V end lost 1 base, the J end lost 9 bases, and 8 bases lay between the germline ends. The CDR3 has 12 amino acids. Germline V gene sequence: CDR1 SGHRS, CDR2 YFSETQ. The CDR3 bases are TGCGCCAGCAGCTTGAACGCGGGTGAGCAGTTCTTC. Protein product: CASSLNAGEQFF.

The chain is built from TRBV4-3 and TRBJ1-4; 7 bases are a match to TRBD1. Per germline, CDR1 LGHNA and CDR2 YSLEER. The CDR3 contains 16 residues. With 0 bases clipped from V and 6 bases from J, the junction kept 7 bases outside the gene matches. For the CDR3, the DNA is TGCGCCAGCAGCCAAGATTTAGGGGGCCTTTATGAAAAACTGTTTTTT. Protein: CASSQDLGGLYEKLFF.

The J gene is TRBJ2-1, the V gene TRBV9, with 14 bases matching TRBD2. The CDR3 is 16 residues long. Trimming took 4 bases from V and 8 from J; bases not matched to a gene: 8. Germline CDR1 is SGDLS and CDR2 is YYNGEE. The CDR3 spells CASSPLGTSGSDEQFF. The CDR3 DNA is TGTGCCAGCAGCCCCCTCGGGACTAGCGGGAGCGATGAGCAGTTCTTC.

This clone was recorded once. V gene TRBV5-4 combines with J gene TRBJ2-1; the match to TRBD1 covers 10 bases. Trimming at V came to 0 bases and at J to 8 bases, leaving 8 bases not matched to a gene. The CDR3 is 16 amino acids. In germline, CDR1 is SGHNT, CDR2 YYREEE (reference sequence). CDR3 region: CASSLDLGQGEHEQFF. DNA of the CDR3: TGTGCCAGCAGCTTGGATCTTGGACAGGGGGAACATGAGCAGTTCTTC.

The rearrangement links TRBV5-1 to TRBJ2-7; a possible D gene is TRBD1 (6 bases). V was shortened by 4 bases and J by 7 bases, with 12 bases between the two germline ends. Germline-derived CDR1 and CDR2 are SGHRS and YFSETQ. The CDR3 is 12 amino acids. The DNA of the CDR3 is TGCGCCAGCAGCCGTACAGGGACAGAGCAGTACTTC. Translation: CASSRTGTEQYF.

This chain joins TRBV6-5 and TRBJ2-2; 9 bases match TRBD1. Trimming removed 11 bases from V and 6 bases from J; junction bases left unmatched: 4. In germline, CDR1 is MNHEY, CDR2 SVGAGI. This CDR3 region has 12 residues. CDR3 nucleotides: TGTGCCGTACAGGGGGCGCCCGGGGAGCTGTTTTTT. Translation: CAVQGAPGELFF.

The rearrangement joins TRBV5-6 to TRBJ2-7, with TRBD2 matching 8 bases. Per the germline V gene, CDR1 is SGHDT and CDR2 is YYEEEE. The CDR3 totals 13 residues. Losses at the gene ends were 2 bases for V and 5 bases for J; bases not matched to a gene: 3. The CDR3 region has the DNA TGTGCCAGCAGCTTTAGGCGGGAGGACGAGCAGTACTTC. Translated: CASSFRREDEQYF.

This chain connects TRBV25-1 to TRBJ1-5; TRBD1 might be the D (5 bases). CDR3 length equals 14 residues. Looked up from germline, CDR1 is MGHDK and CDR2 is SYGVNS. V lost 1 base, J lost 1 base, and 5 bases lay in between. CDR3 DNA sequence: TGTGCCAGCAGTGAATCAGGGAGCAATCAGCCCCAGCATTTT. Protein: CASSESGSNQPQHF.